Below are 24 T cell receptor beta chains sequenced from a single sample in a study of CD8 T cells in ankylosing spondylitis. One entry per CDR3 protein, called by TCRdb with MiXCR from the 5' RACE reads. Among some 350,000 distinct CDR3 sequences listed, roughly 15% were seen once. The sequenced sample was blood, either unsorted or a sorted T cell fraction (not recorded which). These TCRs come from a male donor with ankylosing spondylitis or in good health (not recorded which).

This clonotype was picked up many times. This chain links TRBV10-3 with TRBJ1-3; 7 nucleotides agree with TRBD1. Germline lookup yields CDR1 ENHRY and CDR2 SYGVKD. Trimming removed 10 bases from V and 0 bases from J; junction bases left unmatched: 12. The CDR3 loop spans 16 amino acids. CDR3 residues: CATLPGQPASGNTIYF. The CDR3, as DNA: TGTGCCACCCTCCCGGGACAGCCCGCCTCTGGAAACACCATATATTTT.

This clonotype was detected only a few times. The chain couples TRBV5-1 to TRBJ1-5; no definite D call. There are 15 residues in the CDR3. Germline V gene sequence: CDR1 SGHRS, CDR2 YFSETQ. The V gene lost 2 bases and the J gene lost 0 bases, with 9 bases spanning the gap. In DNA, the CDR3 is TGCGCCAGCAGCTTAGGCGACACTAGCAATCAGCCCCAGCATTTT. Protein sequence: CASSLGDTSNQPQHF.

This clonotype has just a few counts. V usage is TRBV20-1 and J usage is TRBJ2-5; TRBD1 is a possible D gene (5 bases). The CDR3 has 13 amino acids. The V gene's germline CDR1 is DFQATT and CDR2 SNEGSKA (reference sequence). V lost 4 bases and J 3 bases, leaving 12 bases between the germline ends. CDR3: CSAILDREETQYF. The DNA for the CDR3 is TGCAGTGCTATATTAGACAGAGAAGAGACCCAGTACTTC.

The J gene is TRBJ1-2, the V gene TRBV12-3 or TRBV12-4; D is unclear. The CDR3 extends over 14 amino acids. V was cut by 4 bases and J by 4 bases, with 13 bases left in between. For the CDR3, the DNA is TGTGCCAGCAGTTCAGCCGGGATGGGCTATGGCTACACCTTC. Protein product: CASSSAGMGYGYTF.

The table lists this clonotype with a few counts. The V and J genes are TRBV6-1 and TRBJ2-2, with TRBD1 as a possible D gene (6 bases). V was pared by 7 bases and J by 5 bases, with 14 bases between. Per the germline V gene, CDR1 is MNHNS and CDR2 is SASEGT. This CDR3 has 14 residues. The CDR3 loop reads CASTQYRETGELFF. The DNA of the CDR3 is TGTGCCAGCACTCAATACAGGGAAACCGGGGAGCTGTTTTTT.

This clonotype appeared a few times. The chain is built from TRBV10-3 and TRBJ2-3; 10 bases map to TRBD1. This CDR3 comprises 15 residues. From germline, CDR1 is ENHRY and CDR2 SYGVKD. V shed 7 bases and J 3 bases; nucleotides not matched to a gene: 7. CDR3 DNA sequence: TGTGCCATCAAGGGACAGGGGCAAGGAACAGATACGCAGTATTTT. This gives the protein CAIKGQGQGTDTQYF.

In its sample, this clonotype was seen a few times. For the CDR3, the DNA is TGTGCCAGTAGTATAAGAAGCAGGGGGGACACTGAAGCTTTCTTT. This gives the protein CASSIRSRGDTEAFF. J is TRBJ1-1 and V is TRBV19, with 7 bases that match TRBD1. The CDR3 is made up of 15 amino acids. Looked up from germline, CDR1 is LNHDA and CDR2 is SQIVND (reference sequence). Trimming removed 2 bases from V and 3 bases from J; junction bases left unmatched: 6.

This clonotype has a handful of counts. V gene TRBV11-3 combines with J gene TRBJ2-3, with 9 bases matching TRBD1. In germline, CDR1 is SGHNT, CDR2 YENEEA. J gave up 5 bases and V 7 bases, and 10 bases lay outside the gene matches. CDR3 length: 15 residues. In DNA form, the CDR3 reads TGTGCCAGCACAGGTGGGGACAGGGATGTAGATACGCAGTATTTT. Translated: CASTGGDRDVDTQYF.

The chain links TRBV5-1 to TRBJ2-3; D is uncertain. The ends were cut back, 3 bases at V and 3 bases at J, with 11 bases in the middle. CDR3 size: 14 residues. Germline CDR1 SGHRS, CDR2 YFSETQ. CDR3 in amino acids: CASSSSHRTDTQYF. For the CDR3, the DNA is TGCGCCAGCAGCTCGAGCCACCGGACAGATACGCAGTATTTT.

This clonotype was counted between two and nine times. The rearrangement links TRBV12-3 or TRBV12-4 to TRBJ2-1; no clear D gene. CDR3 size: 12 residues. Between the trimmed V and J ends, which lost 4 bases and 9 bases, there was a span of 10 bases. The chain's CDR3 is CASSSPPGEQFF. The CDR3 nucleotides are TGTGCCAGCAGTTCCCCCCCGGGTGAGCAGTTCTTC.

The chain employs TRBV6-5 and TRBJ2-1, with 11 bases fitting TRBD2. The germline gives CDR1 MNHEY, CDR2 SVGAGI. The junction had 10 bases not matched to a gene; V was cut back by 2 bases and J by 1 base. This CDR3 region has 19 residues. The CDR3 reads CASSYRLAGPQRSYNEQFF. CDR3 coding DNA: TGTGCCAGCAGTTACAGACTAGCGGGGCCGCAACGATCCTACAATGAGCAGTTCTTC.

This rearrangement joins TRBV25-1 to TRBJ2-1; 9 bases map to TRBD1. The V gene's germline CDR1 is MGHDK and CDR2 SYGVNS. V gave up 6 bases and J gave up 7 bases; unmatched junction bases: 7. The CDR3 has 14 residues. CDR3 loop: CASRGDRGANEQFF. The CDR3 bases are TGTGCCAGCAGGGGTGACAGGGGGGCGAATGAGCAGTTCTTC.

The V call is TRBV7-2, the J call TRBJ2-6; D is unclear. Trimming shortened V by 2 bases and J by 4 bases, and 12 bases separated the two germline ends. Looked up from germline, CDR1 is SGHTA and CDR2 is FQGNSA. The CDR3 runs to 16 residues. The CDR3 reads CASSLIGGPGANVLTF. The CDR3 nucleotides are TGTGCCAGCAGCTTAATAGGTGGTCCCGGGGCCAACGTCCTGACTTTC.

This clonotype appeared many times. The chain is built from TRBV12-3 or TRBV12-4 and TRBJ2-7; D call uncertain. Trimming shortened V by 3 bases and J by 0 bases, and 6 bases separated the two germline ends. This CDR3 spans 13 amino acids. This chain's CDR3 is CASSLTRSYEQYF. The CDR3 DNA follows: TGTGCCAGCAGTTTGACTCGCTCCTACGAGCAGTACTTC.

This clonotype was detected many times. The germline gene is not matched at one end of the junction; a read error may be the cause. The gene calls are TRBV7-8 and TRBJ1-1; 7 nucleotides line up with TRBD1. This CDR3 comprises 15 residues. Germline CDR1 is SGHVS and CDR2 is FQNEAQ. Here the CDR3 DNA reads TGCGCCAGCAGCTTGGGGGACAGACTGAACACTGAAGCTTTCTTT. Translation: CASSLGDRLNTEAFF.

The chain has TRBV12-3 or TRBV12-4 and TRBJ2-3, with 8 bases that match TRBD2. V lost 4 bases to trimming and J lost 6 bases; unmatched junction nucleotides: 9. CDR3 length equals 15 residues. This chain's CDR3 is CASSSFSGIPDTQYF. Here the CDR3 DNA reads TGTGCCAGCAGTTCGTTTAGCGGGATCCCGGATACGCAGTATTTT.

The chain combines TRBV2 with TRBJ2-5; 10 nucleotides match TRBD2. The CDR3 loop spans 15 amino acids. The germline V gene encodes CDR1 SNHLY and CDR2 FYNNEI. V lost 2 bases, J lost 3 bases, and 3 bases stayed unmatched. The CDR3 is CASSEIGLAEETQYF. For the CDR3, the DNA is TGTGCCAGCAGTGAAATTGGACTAGCGGAAGAGACCCAGTACTTC.

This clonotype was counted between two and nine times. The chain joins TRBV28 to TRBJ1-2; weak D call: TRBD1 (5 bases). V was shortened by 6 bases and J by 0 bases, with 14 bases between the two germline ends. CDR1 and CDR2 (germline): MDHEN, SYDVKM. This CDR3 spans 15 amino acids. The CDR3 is CASSLSSGPNYGYTF. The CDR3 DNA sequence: TGTGCCAGCAGCCTATCGTCGGGGCCTAACTATGGCTACACCTTC.

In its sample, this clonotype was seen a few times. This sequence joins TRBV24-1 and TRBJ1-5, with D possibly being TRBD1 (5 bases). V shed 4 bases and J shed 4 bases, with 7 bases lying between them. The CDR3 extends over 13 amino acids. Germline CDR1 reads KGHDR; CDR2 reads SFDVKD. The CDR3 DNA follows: TGTGCCACCAGTGAACAGGATAATCAGCCCCAGCATTTT. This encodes CATSEQDNQPQHF.

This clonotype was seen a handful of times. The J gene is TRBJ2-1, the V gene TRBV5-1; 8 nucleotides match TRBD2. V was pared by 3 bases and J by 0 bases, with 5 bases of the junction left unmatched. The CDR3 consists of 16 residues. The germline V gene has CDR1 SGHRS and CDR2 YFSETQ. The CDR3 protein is CASSSVSGVSYNEQFF. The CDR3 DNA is TGCGCCAGCAGCTCCGTTAGCGGGGTCTCCTACAATGAGCAGTTCTTC.

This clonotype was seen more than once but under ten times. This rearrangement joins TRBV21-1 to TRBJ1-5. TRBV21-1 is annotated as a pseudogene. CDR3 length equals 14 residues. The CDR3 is CASSNVISNQPQHF. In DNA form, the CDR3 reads TGTGCCAGCAGCAACGTGATAAGCAATCAGCCCCAGCATTTT.

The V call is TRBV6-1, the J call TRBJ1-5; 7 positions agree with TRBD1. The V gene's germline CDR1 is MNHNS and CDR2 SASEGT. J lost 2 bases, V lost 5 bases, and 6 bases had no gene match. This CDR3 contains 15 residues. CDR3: CASSPIDRGNQPQHF. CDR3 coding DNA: TGTGCCAGCAGTCCAATCGACAGGGGCAATCAGCCCCAGCATTTT.

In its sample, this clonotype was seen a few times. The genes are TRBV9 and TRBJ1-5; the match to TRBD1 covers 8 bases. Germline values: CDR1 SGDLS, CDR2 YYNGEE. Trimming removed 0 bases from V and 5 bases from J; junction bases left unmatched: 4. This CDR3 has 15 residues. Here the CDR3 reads CASSVGTGGDQPQHF. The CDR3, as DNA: TGTGCCAGCAGCGTAGGAACAGGGGGTGATCAGCCCCAGCATTTT.

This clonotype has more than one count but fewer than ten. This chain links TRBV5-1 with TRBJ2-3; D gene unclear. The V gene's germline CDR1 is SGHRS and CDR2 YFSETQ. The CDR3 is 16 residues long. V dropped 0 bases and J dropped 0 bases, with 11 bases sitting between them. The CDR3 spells CASSLAPFPSTDTQYF. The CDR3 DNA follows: TGCGCCAGCAGCTTGGCCCCCTTTCCTAGCACAGATACGCAGTATTTT.